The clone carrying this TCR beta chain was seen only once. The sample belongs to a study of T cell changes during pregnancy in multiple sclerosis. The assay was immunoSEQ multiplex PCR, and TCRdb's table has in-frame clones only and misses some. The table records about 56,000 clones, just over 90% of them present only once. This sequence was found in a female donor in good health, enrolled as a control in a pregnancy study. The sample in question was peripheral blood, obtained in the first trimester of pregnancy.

The CDR3 is CASSVGASGSGETQYF. As DNA, the CDR3 is TGTGCCAGCAGCGTAGGAGCTAGCGGGAGTGGCGAGACCCAGTACTTC. The chain employs TRBV9 and TRBJ2-5, with 10 bases fitting TRBD2. The CDR3 has 16 residues. CDR1 is SGDLS, CDR2 YYNGEE, per germline. Trimming cost V 0 bases and J 5 bases; bases outside gene matches: 7.